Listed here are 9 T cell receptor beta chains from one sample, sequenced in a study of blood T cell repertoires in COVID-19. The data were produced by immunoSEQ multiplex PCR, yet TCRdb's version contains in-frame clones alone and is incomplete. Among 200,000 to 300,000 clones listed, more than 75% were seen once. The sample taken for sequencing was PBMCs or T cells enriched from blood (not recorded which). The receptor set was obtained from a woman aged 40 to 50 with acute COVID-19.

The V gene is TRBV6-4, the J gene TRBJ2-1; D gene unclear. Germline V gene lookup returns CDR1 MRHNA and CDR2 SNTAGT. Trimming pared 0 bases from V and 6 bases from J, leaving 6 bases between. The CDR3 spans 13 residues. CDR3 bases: TGTGCCAGCAGTGACTCTAGAGGCAATGAGCAGTTCTTC. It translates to CASSDSRGNEQFF.

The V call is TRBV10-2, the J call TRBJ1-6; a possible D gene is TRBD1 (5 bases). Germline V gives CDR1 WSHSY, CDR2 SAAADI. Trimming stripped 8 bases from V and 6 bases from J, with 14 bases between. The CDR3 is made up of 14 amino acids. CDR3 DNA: TGCGCCAGCCGCCCGGGGGGTATTAATTCACCCCTCCACTTT. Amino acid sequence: CASRPGGINSPLHF.

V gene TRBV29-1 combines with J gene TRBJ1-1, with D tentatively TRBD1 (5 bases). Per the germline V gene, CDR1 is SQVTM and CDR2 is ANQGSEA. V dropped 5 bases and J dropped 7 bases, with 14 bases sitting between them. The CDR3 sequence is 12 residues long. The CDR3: CSVYPGLHEAFF. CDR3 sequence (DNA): TGCAGCGTTTACCCAGGGCTTCATGAAGCTTTCTTT.

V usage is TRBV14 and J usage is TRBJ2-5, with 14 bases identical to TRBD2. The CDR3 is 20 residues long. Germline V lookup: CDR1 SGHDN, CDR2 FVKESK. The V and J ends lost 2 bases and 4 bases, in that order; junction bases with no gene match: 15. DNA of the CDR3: TGTGCCAGCAGCCAAATCCCCGGGACTAGCGGGAGCCAGGGGCGAGAGACCCAGTACTTC. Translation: CASSQIPGTSGSQGRETQYF.

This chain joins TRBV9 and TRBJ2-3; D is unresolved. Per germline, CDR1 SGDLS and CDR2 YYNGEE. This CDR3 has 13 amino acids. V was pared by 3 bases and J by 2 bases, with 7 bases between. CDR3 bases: TGTGCCAGCAGCGCTAGGTACACAGATACGCAGTATTTT. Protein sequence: CASSARYTDTQYF.

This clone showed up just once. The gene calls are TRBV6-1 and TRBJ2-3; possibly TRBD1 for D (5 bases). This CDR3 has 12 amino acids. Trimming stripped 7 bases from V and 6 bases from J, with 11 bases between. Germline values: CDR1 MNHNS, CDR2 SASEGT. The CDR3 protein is CASTPKGDTQYF. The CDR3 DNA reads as TGTGCCAGCACCCCCAAGGGGGATACGCAGTATTTT.

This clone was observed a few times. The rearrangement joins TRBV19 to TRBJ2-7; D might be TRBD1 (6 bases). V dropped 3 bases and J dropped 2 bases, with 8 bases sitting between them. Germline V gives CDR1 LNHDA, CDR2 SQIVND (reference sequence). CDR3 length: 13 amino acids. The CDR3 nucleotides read TGTGCCAGTAGTATGACAGGCCCCTACGAGCAGTACTTC. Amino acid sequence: CASSMTGPYEQYF. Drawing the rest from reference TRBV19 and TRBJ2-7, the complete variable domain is DGGITQSPKYLFRKEGQNVTLSCEQNLNHDAMYWYRQDPGQGLRLIYYSQIVNDFQKGDIAEGYSVSREKKESFPLTVTSAQKNPTAFYLCASSMTGPYEQYFGPGTRLTVT.

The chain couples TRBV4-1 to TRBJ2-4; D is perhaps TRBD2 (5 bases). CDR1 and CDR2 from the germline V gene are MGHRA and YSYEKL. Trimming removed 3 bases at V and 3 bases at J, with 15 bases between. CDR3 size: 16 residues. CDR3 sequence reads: CASSQSRGSGKNIQYF. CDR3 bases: TGCGCCAGCAGCCAGAGCCGAGGGTCGGGCAAAAACATTCAGTACTTC.

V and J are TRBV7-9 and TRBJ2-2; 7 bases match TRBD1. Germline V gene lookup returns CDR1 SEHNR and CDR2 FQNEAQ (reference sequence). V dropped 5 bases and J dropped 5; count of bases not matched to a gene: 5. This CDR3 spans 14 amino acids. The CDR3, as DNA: TGTGCCAGCAGCCCTGACAGGGAAACCGGGGAGCTGTTTTTT. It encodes CASSPDRETGELFF.